This record covers a single TCR beta chain. Its target is unknown. None of the donors, who were healthy HIV-negative adults, had recently had acute infections or vaccinations. This CDR3 spans 14 amino acids. Trimming removed 7 bases from V and 1 base from J, with 13 bases in between. Germline CDR1 reads SGHRS; CDR2 reads YFSETQ. This record belongs to a study of shared clonotypes between healthy human individuals. Study context: Each donor had three CD4 naive, three CD4 memory, two CD8 naive and one CD8 memory plate.

General study points: Memory subsets generally showed smaller estimated richness than naive subsets did. Across four donors, naive CD4 shared around 5.3%, naive CD8 less than 4%, memory CD4 roughly 2.4%, memory CD8 0.4% to 0.5%.

Clones were read by immunoSEQ multiplex PCR, and TCRdb kept only the in-frame ones, dropping some. The sample includes some 1 million clones, about 74% seen only once; the top ten take over 1.3%. Sequencing was carried out using memory CD4+ T cells sorted from blood. The subset denotes: CD45RA-negative fraction. This TCR was sampled from a young man in good health. The chain recombines TRBV5-1 with TRBJ2-3; weak D call: TRBD2 (6 bases). CDR3 DNA sequence: TGCGCCAGCCCGGGGGACGGGGGCACAGATACGCAGTATTTT. Residues: CASPGDGGTDTQYF.